This TCR beta chain was obtained from a study of blood T cell repertoires in COVID-19. Authors' data handling: Nucleated cell number was recorded as an estimate derived from reference gene primer amplification. Here immunoSEQ multiplex PCR was the method, and the copy in TCRdb shows in-frame clones only, minus some. That table supplies the V and J calls and clone size; D and trimming were determined from the DNA. The sample holds 380,000 or so clones, about 89% seen once. This CDR3 contains 18 residues. V was shortened by 1 base and J by 2 bases, with 17 bases between the two germline ends. Looked up from germline, CDR1 is SEHNR and CDR2 is FQNEAQ (reference sequence).

V and J are TRBV7-9 and TRBJ2-2; possibly TRBD1 for D (6 bases). Sequenced sample: peripheral blood. The clonotype comes from a man in his forties with acute or convalescent COVID-19. The CDR3 nucleotides read TGTGCCAGCAGCTTAGTTTCCGGACAGAGGCTTAACACCGGGGAGCTGTTTTTT. Translated, it gives CASSLVSGQRLNTGELFF.